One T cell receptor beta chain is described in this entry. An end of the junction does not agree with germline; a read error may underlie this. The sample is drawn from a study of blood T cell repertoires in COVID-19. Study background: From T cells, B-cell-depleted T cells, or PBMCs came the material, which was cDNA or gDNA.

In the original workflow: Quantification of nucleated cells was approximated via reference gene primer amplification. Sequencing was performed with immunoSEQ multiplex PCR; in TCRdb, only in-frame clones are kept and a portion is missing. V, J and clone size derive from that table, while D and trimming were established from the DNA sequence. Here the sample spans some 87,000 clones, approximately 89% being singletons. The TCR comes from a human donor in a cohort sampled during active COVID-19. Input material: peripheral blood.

The CDR3 DNA follows: TGTGCCAGCAGTTACGACAGCCTCTCGACTCGCTTT. As protein: CASSYDSLSTRF. The J gene is TRBJ1-1, the V gene TRBV6-2 or TRBV6-3; TRBD1 might be the D (5 bases). The germline V gene encodes CDR1 MNHEY and CDR2 SVGEGT. There are 12 residues in the CDR3.